A selection of T cell receptor beta chains follows, all from one sample in a study of OX40 agonist ivuxolimab in advanced cancers. The table came from immunoSEQ multiplex PCR; TCRdb's copy has only in-frame clones and leaves some out. The sample has about 98,000 clones, roughly nine tenths seen once. Here the sequenced sample was CD4+ or CD8+ T cells sorted from blood, taken in a trial of the OX40 agonist ivuxolimab. The receptor source for this set is an adult with an advanced solid tumor such as melanoma, head and neck, liver or kidney cancer. Both conserved end residues are part of each CDR3. A D gene is named only where the DNA matches it firmly. Rows give clone size only sometimes, using once, few, many, or a class for an expanded clone.

v_call	j_call	d_call	clone_size	cdr3_nt	cdr3_aa
TRBV28	TRBJ1-1	NA	NA	TGTGCCACTCTATTGAACACTGAAGCTTTCTTT	CATLLNTEAFF
TRBV28	TRBJ2-7	TRBD1	NA	TGTGCCAGCACAGGCCCGGGACAGTTCCGCGAGCAGTACTTC	CASTGPGQFREQYF
TRBV28	TRBJ2-3	TRBD2	NA	TGTGCCAGCAGGTCAACTAGCGGGAGCACAGATACGCAGTATTTT	CASRSTSGSTDTQYF
TRBV19	TRBJ1-5	NA	NA	TGTGCCAGTAGCTTGAGGGGGAGCAATCAGCCCCAGCATTTT	CASSLRGSNQPQHF
TRBV16	TRBJ1-1	NA	NA	TGTGCCAGCAGCTATTGGGGCACTGAAGCTTTCTTT	CASSYWGTEAFF
TRBV28	TRBJ1-5	TRBD1	NA	TGTGCCAGCAGTGCGTCTACAGGGGGCAGACAGCCCCAGCATTTT	CASSASTGGRQPQHF
TRBV5-1	TRBJ2-1	TRBD2	NA	TGCGCCAGCAGCTTGGGGCTAGCGGGGGTGAATGAGCAGTTCTTC	CASSLGLAGVNEQFF
TRBV10-2	TRBJ1-6	NA	few	TGCGCCAGCAGCGTAGAGGAAAATTCACCCCTCCACTTT	CASSVEENSPLHF
TRBV9	TRBJ1-3	NA	NA	TGTGCCAGCAGCGTAGAAAGGGCCGGTGGAAACACCATATATTTT	CASSVERAGGNTIYF
TRBV6-5	TRBJ1-6	TRBD1	NA	TGTGCCAGCAGACGGACAGGGAATTCACCCCTCCACTTT	CASRRTGNSPLHF
TRBV5-1	TRBJ2-1	NA	NA	TGCGCCAGCAGCTTGGCCAGGAGCGGCAATGAGCAGTTCTTC	CASSLARSGNEQFF
TRBV7-8	TRBJ2-3	NA	NA	TGTGCCAGCAGTTACACAGGGATAGCGCAGTATTTT	CASSYTGIAQYF
TRBV2	TRBJ1-1	TRBD1	NA	TGTGCCAGCACCCCGGAGTGGACAGGTGAAGCTTTCTTT	CASTPEWTGEAFF
TRBV5-1	TRBJ2-1	NA	NA	TGCGCCAGCAGCTTGGTCAGGGGCGCCTACAATGAGCAGTTCTTC	CASSLVRGAYNEQFF
TRBV6-5	TRBJ1-3	TRBD1	NA	TGTGCCAGCAGACAGGGGATCGGGTCTGGAAACACCATATATTTT	CASRQGIGSGNTIYF
TRBV6-1	TRBJ1-2	NA	few	TGTGCCAGCAGTGAAGGGGGATATGGCTACACCTTC	CASSEGGYGYTF
TRBV5-4	TRBJ1-2	TRBD1	NA	TGTGCCAGCATCCTACAGGGGACCAATGGCTACACCTTC	CASILQGTNGYTF
TRBV2	TRBJ2-2	TRBD1	NA	TGTGCCAGCAGCCCACAGGGGGCCAACACCGGGGAGCTGTTTTTT	CASSPQGANTGELFF
TRBV9	TRBJ1-1	NA	NA	TGTGCCAGCAGCGTAGAGGGTTGGGGTGAAGCTTTCTTT	CASSVEGWGEAFF
TRBV5-6	TRBJ2-6	NA	NA	TGTGCCAGCAGCTTGGTCGGTGGAGGGGCCAACGTCCTGACTTTC	CASSLVGGGANVLTF
TRBV28	TRBJ1-5	NA	NA	TGTGCCAGCAGCCCGAGGAGGGGCAATCAGCCCCAGCATTTT	CASSPRRGNQPQHF
TRBV6-5	TRBJ2-3	NA	NA	TGTGCCAGCAGTTACCCGCAGGGCGGGACAGATACGCAGTATTTT	CASSYPQGGTDTQYF
TRBV19	TRBJ2-3	NA	NA	TGTGCCAGTAGGGAGATGGGCACAGATACGCAGTATTTT	CASREMGTDTQYF
TRBV6-5	TRBJ1-2	NA	NA	TGTGCCAGCAGTTACGGGGGGAGTTGGGGCTACACCTTC	CASSYGGSWGYTF
TRBV5-1	TRBJ1-5	NA	NA	TGCGCCAGCAGCCTGGATTGGAGACAGCCCCAGCATTTT	CASSLDWRQPQHF
TRBV2	TRBJ1-1	NA	NA	TGTGCCAGCAGTGAAAGGCTACAGATGAACACTGAAGCTTTCTTT	CASSERLQMNTEAFF
TRBV25-1	TRBJ1-1	NA	NA	TGTGCCAGCAGTGGACATACGCCCGTGAACACTGAAGCTTTCTTT	CASSGHTPVNTEAFF
TRBV29-1	TRBJ2-1	TRBD2	NA	TGCAGCGGGACTAGCTATAGAGGGGATGAGCAGTTCTTC	CSGTSYRGDEQFF
TRBV6-1	TRBJ2-7	NA	NA	TGTGCCAGCATCACGAACAGGGCTAATTACGAGCAGTACTTC	CASITNRANYEQYF
TRBV5-1	TRBJ2-1	TRBD2	NA	TGCGCCAGCAACGGACTAGCGGGAGTTGATGAGCAGTTCTTC	CASNGLAGVDEQFF
TRBV21-1	TRBJ1-1	NA	once	NA	CASSTPLVGQGTEAFF
TRBV19	TRBJ1-1	TRBD1	NA	TGTGCCAGTTCTTTTACAGGGGCAGGCACTGAAGCTTTCTTT	CASSFTGAGTEAFF
TRBV5-1	TRBJ1-1	NA	once	TGCGCCAGCAGCTTCAACAGGAACACTGAAGCTTTCTTT	CASSFNRNTEAFF